This TCR beta chain originates from a study of OX40 agonist ivuxolimab in advanced cancers. The wider study: The dose-escalation cohort was roughly 84% male, with a mean age of approximately 61 years, ranging about 20 to 85.

Generated by immunoSEQ multiplex PCR, the TCRdb table keeps only in-frame clones and is missing some. The sample gives some 45,000 clones, 82% of which show up once; roughly 2.2% is in the top ten. Study observations and caveats: Specificity for antigen went undetermined in the expanded peripheral T cells.

Between the trimmed V and J ends, which lost 1 base and 4 bases, there was a span of 10 bases. From germline, CDR1 is SGHVS and CDR2 FQNEAQ. The CDR3 runs to 14 residues. This clone was observed a handful of times. Antigen unknown. Material: CD4+ or CD8+ T cells sorted from blood, obtained in a trial of the OX40 agonist ivuxolimab. The sequence derives from an adult with an advanced solid tumor such as melanoma, head and neck, liver or kidney cancer. The chain couples TRBV7-8 to TRBJ1-2; D gene ambiguous. The CDR3 DNA reads as TGTGCCAGCAGCTTAGGTCAGGATTTCTATGGCTACACCTTC. This sequence encodes CASSLGQDFYGYTF.